This T cell receptor (beta chain) was captured in a study of human T cells and chemical hapten exposure. Whole-study context: Sensitizing treatment utilized 2% DPC over an approximately 2 cm by approximately 2 cm portion of upper inner arm skin. DPC (0.01%) was patch tested on the upper back and read at 6 days. The study enrolled mostly female patients with alopecia areata, totalis or universalis.

TCRdb analysed the RACE reads with MiXCR anew, one entry per CDR3 protein. This sample has some 30,000 distinct CDR3 sequences, with 5.5% to 6.5% found just once. CDR1 is SGHTA, CDR2 FQGNSA, per germline. The CDR3 sequence is 14 residues long. Between the trimmed V and J ends, which lost 5 bases and 1 base, there was a span of 12 bases. Time point meaning: patch test 3, about 24 weeks after DPC sensitization. Described treatment: therapeutic diphenylcyclopropenone sensitization with weekly scalp DPC. This clonotype was seen repeatedly, ten times or more. The sequence derives from a man aged 30 to 39 with alopecia areata. Some clones in this sample may be carry-over from other donors' samples. The J gene is TRBJ2-7, the V gene TRBV7-2, with D possibly being TRBD1 (6 bases). Here the sequenced sample was whole blood, taken in connection with sensitization to the hapten diphenylcyclopropenone (DPC). CDR3 region: CASSPHGTSYEQYF. CDR3 coding DNA: TGTGCCAGCAGCCCTCACGGGACATCCTACGAGCAGTACTTC.